The source of this T cell receptor (beta chain) is a study of T cells in Graves' hyperthyroidism and ophthalmopathy. Turning to the study itself: Blood was drawn when the patient was first diagnosed and still untreated.

General study points: From stable hyperthyroidism, ophthalmopathy was separated by a 13 V-J model. Blood also showed most of the thyroid clonotypes that were expanded above 0.001.

TCR beta CDR3 regions were amplified from RNA transcripts. First-round RT-PCR with HTBI primers amplified the TCR CDR3 region. TCRdb analysed the multiplex PCR reads with MiXCR anew, one entry per CDR3 protein. The sample includes over 500,000 distinct CDR3 sequences, roughly 15% of them seen just once. Per germline, CDR1 KGHDR and CDR2 SFDVKD. Losses at the gene ends were 7 bases for V and 3 bases for J; bases not matched to a gene: 8. The CDR3 loop spans 15 amino acids. In regard to this clonotype: Its matching antigen is unknown.

This chain connects TRBV24-1 to TRBJ2-1, with TRBD1 matching 7 bases. This clonotype originated in a woman in her thirties with Graves' ophthalmopathy. The sample taken for sequencing was blood. The CDR3 loop reads CATRGGRDNYNEQFF. The CDR3 DNA reads TGTGCCACCAGAGGGGGCCGGGACAACTACAATGAGCAGTTCTTC.